One and the same sample provided the 32 T cell receptor beta chains below, sequenced in a study of cytomegalovirus exposure and HLA in healthy donors. Using immunoSEQ multiplex PCR, the repertoire was profiled, and TCRdb retains in-frame clones only, with some absent. The profile shows about 190,000 clones, approximately 85% of them singletons. Sequencing input: PBMCs. Every receptor here comes from a woman between 18 and 29 years old in good health and CMV-seronegative.

The genes are TRBV7-9 and TRBJ1-2; D is undetermined. The CDR3 sequence is 14 residues long. Trimming shortened V by 5 bases and J by 8 bases, and 18 bases separated the two germline ends. CDR1 SEHNR and CDR2 FQNEAQ come from the germline V gene (reference sequence). The CDR3 sequence is CASSLALVPGGYTF. The CDR3 DNA sequence: TGTGCCAGCAGCCTTGCCCTGGTTCCAGGAGGCTACACCTTC.

CDR3 bases: TGTGCCAGCAGGTTGGGGCAGATGAACACTGAAGCTTTCTTT. Residues: CASRLGQMNTEAFF. V and J are TRBV7-2 and TRBJ1-1; D is perhaps TRBD1 (5 bases). The CDR3 contains 14 residues. The germline V gene has CDR1 SGHTA and CDR2 FQGNSA. V lost 6 bases and J 0 bases, leaving 11 bases between the germline ends.

The CDR3, as DNA: TGTGCCAGCAGCTTAACTAGATCAGAGACCCAGTACTTC. It is translated as CASSLTRSETQYF. The chain joins TRBV7-3 to TRBJ2-5; D gene uncertain. Looked up from germline, CDR1 is SGHTA and CDR2 is FQGTGA. The V and J ends lost 0 bases and 4 bases respectively, with 6 bases between them. This CDR3 has 13 amino acids.

The V and J genes are TRBV2 and TRBJ2-5; D ambiguous. V shed 5 bases and J shed 5 bases, with 6 bases lying between them. The length of the CDR3 is 11 residues. From germline, CDR1 is SNHLY and CDR2 FYNNEI. The CDR3: CASSPVETQYF. The CDR3, as DNA: TGTGCCAGCAGTCCAGTTGAGACCCAGTACTTC.

The rearrangement uses TRBV6-5 and TRBJ1-1, with TRBD1 as a possible D gene (5 bases). The germline CDR1 and CDR2 sequences are MNHEY and SVGAGI. V dropped 6 bases and J dropped 4 bases, with 18 bases sitting between them. The CDR3 runs 15 residues. The CDR3 loop reads CASRPTALWGTEAFF. In DNA form, the CDR3 reads TGTGCCAGCAGGCCGACAGCCCTTTGGGGCACTGAAGCTTTCTTT.

The rearrangement uses TRBV30 and TRBJ1-6; a possible D gene is TRBD1 (5 bases). V was clipped by 0 bases and J by 0 bases, with 6 bases between them. CDR1 is GTSNPN, CDR2 SVGIG, per germline (reference sequence). The CDR3 has 15 amino acids. Written as DNA, the CDR3 is TGTGCCTGGAGTGTTAGGGGCTCCTATAATTCACCCCTCCACTTT. Translation gives CAWSVRGSYNSPLHF.

The chain recombines TRBV20-1 with TRBJ1-2; D gene ambiguous. The CDR3 is 10 amino acids. Germline V lookup: CDR1 DFQATT, CDR2 SNEGSKA (reference sequence). Trimming took off 6 bases at V and 6 bases at J, with 8 bases between the two ends. In DNA, the CDR3 is TGCAGTGCGTCTGCTAATGGCTACACCTTC. Its translation: CSASANGYTF.

The chain has TRBV29-1 and TRBJ1-1; 8 nucleotides match TRBD1. The length of the CDR3 is 18 residues. Per the germline V gene, CDR1 is SQVTM and CDR2 is ANQGSEA. Trimming took 5 bases from V and 3 from J; bases not matched to a gene: 20. CDR3 residues: CSVIISGTGIRSYTEAFF. The CDR3 region has the DNA TGCAGCGTTATTATATCTGGGACAGGAATAAGGTCCTACACTGAAGCTTTCTTT.

The chain combines TRBV5-1 with TRBJ2-2; D call uncertain. With 4 bases removed from V and 5 bases from J, the gap between germline ends came to 6 bases. CDR3 length: 12 amino acids. Germline CDR1 and CDR2: SGHRS and YFSETQ. The CDR3 protein is CASSIRTGELFF. The CDR3 coding sequence is TGCGCCAGCAGCATCCGGACCGGGGAGCTGTTTTTT.

The chain links TRBV11-1 to TRBJ1-2; D perhaps matches TRBD1 (5 bases). CDR1 is SGHAT and CDR2 is FQDESV in the germline V gene (reference sequence). Deletions cut 5 bases from V and 0 bases from J, with 7 bases between. This CDR3 contains 13 residues. The CDR3 reads CASSRQTNYGYTF. The CDR3 DNA follows: TGTGCCAGCAGCAGACAGACTAACTATGGCTACACCTTC.

This chain connects TRBV2 to TRBJ1-1, with TRBD1 identical over 8 bases. The CDR3 extends over 15 amino acids. Germline CDR1 SNHLY, CDR2 FYNNEI. V shed 10 bases, J shed 1 base, and the junction held 11 bases outside the gene matches. This CDR3 is CATQGRGLPNTEAFF. The CDR3 bases are TGTGCCACCCAGGGCAGGGGGCTACCGAACACTGAAGCTTTCTTT.

The CDR3 here is CASAAERLAGELFF. The CDR3 DNA reads TGTGCCAGTGCCGCAGAGCGGCTTGCCGGGGAGCTGTTTTTT. The rearrangement uses TRBV19 and TRBJ2-2; D is perhaps TRBD2 (5 bases). This CDR3 comprises 14 residues. CDR1 is LNHDA, CDR2 SQIVND, per germline (reference sequence). V lost 8 bases, J lost 6 bases, and 16 bases lay in between.

This chain links TRBV11-2 with TRBJ1-3; D gene uncertain. Germline assignment: CDR1 SGHAT and CDR2 FQNNGV. The CDR3 loop spans 14 amino acids. Trimming took 5 bases from V and 0 from J, leaving 8 bases between them. Written as DNA, the CDR3 is TGTGCCAGCAGCGGAGGGATCTCTGGAAACACCATATATTTT. This codes for CASSGGISGNTIYF.

The V call is TRBV6-1, the J call TRBJ2-1; D is undetermined. The CDR3 consists of 14 residues. Trimming left V 8 bases short and J 9 bases short, with 20 bases between. Germline V gene sequence: CDR1 MNHNS, CDR2 SASEGT. The DNA for the CDR3 is TGTGCCAGCCTTCAGGCTCCCGTCATCAGTGAGCAGTTCTTC. It yields the protein CASLQAPVISEQFF.

With respect to this clone: Other nucleotide sequences in the sample specify the same CDR3. The rearrangement links TRBV7-9 to TRBJ2-7; D perhaps matches TRBD2 (6 bases). Trimming left V 5 bases short and J 0 bases short, with 8 bases between. The CDR3 is made up of 13 amino acids. Looked up from germline, CDR1 is SEHNR and CDR2 is FQNEAQ (reference sequence). The CDR3: CASSLSGSYEQYF. The CDR3 DNA reads as TGTGCCAGCAGCCTTAGCGGCTCCTACGAGCAGTACTTC.

The chain carries TRBV7-3 and TRBJ2-6; D is uncertain. Trimming cost V 5 bases and J 2 bases, with 16 bases left between them. The CDR3 is made up of 17 amino acids. Germline values: CDR1 SGHTA, CDR2 FQGTGA. CDR3 coding DNA: TGTGCCAGCAGCGTCCTGCGGCCGGCCACTGGGGCCAACGTCCTGACTTTC. Translated: CASSVLRPATGANVLTF.

The chain combines TRBV10-3 with TRBJ2-7, with TRBD2 as a possible D gene (5 bases). CDR3 length equals 16 residues. Trimming removed 8 bases at V and 0 bases at J, with 20 bases between. Germline CDR1 and CDR2: ENHRY and SYGVKD. CDR3 protein: CAISREIGLNSYEQYF. CDR3 DNA: TGTGCCATCTCTAGGGAGATCGGGCTTAACTCCTACGAGCAGTACTTC.

The chain is built from TRBV7-9 and TRBJ1-1, with 9 bases that match TRBD1. Unmatched junction bases numbered 9, after V lost 5 bases and J lost 5 bases. Germline values: CDR1 SEHNR, CDR2 FQNEAQ (reference sequence). The CDR3 contains 15 residues. CDR3 residues: CASSPPRTGVTEAFF. The CDR3 nucleotides read TGTGCCAGCAGCCCCCCCCGGACAGGGGTAACTGAAGCTTTCTTT. Supplemented by reference TRBV7-9 and TRBJ1-1, the full variable domain reads DTGVSQNPRHKITKRGQNVTFRCDPISEHNRLYWYRQTLGQGPEFLTYFQNEAQLEKSRLLSDRFSAERPKGSFSTLEIQRTEQGDSAMYLCASSPPRTGVTEAFFGQGTRLTVV.

The gene calls are TRBV6-4 and TRBJ2-1; TRBD2 matches at 7 bases. CDR1 is MRHNA and CDR2 is SNTAGT in the germline V gene. The CDR3 consists of 16 residues. The J segment lost 2 bases and the V segment lost 0 bases, leaving 4 bases of the junction unmatched. CDR3 sequence reads: CASSDSPSGAYNEQFF. CDR3 sequence (DNA): TGTGCCAGCAGTGACTCACCTAGCGGAGCCTACAATGAGCAGTTCTTC.

V usage is TRBV2 and J usage is TRBJ2-7; TRBD2 might be the D (6 bases). V was clipped by 10 bases and J by 3 bases, with 25 bases between them. The CDR3 length is 16 residues. Germline values: CDR1 SNHLY, CDR2 FYNNEI. Here the CDR3 DNA reads TGTGCCACCAAGCCATTCAATACGGACTATTTCTACGAGCAGTACTTC. It codes for CATKPFNTDYFYEQYF.

The chain recombines TRBV19 with TRBJ2-1; a possible D gene is TRBD1 (6 bases). The germline V and J ends were trimmed by 7 bases and 0 bases, with 13 bases remaining between them. The germline V gene has CDR1 LNHDA and CDR2 SQIVND (reference sequence). The CDR3 consists of 15 residues. CDR3 nucleotides: TGTGCCAGTACTGAGGGGGTGAGCTCCTACAATGAGCAGTTCTTC. This codes for CASTEGVSSYNEQFF.

The chain is built from TRBV19 and TRBJ1-1, with D tentatively TRBD1 (6 bases). CDR1 and CDR2 (germline): LNHDA, SQIVND (reference sequence). Trimming shortened V by 6 bases and J by 5 bases, and 25 bases separated the two germline ends. The CDR3 runs 17 residues. The CDR3 loop reads CASRPHSTPRGGTEAFF. CDR3 sequence (DNA): TGTGCCAGTAGGCCGCATTCCACCCCCAGGGGAGGGACTGAAGCTTTCTTT.

The CDR3 reads CASTTTGAAETQYF. For the CDR3, the DNA is TGTGCCAGCACCACGACAGGGGCTGCTGAGACCCAGTACTTC. The chain couples TRBV2 to TRBJ2-5; TRBD1 aligns across 8 bases. Germline V gene sequence: CDR1 SNHLY, CDR2 FYNNEI. The ends lost 7 bases at V and 5 bases at J; junction bases unmatched: 9. This CDR3 region has 14 residues.

The chain combines TRBV5-1 with TRBJ1-5, with TRBD1 matching over 7 bases. Germline lookup yields CDR1 SGHRS and CDR2 YFSETQ. This CDR3 is built from 15 residues. The trim removed 0 bases at V and 4 bases at J, leaving 4 bases unmatched. The CDR3 DNA reads TGCGCCAGCAGCTTGGAGGGGGCCCATAATCAGCCCCAGCATTTT. This sequence encodes CASSLEGAHNQPQHF.

This clone was seen only once. V and J are TRBV11-2 and TRBJ2-7; 9 bases line up with TRBD1. V shed 4 bases, J shed 2 bases, and the junction held 12 bases outside the gene matches. Germline CDR1 and CDR2: SGHAT and FQNNGV. This CDR3 is built from 17 residues. The CDR3 spells CASSSVNRGPGTYEQYF. CDR3 nucleotides: TGTGCCAGCAGCTCGGTAAACAGGGGGCCGGGAACCTACGAGCAGTACTTC.

V usage is TRBV7-6 and J usage is TRBJ2-7, with 9 bases that match TRBD1. J lost 3 bases, V lost 1 base, and 4 bases had no gene match. The germline CDR1 and CDR2 sequences are SGHVS and FNYEAQ. The CDR3 runs 15 residues. CDR3: CASSLGGTGNYEQYF. The CDR3 DNA follows: TGTGCCAGCAGCTTAGGCGGGACAGGGAACTACGAGCAGTACTTC.

The chain is built from TRBV25-1 and TRBJ1-5; 9 bases are shared with TRBD1. This CDR3 has 16 amino acids. The germline CDR1 and CDR2 sequences are MGHDK and SYGVNS. The V and J ends lost 6 bases and 2 bases, in that order; junction bases with no gene match: 8. The CDR3 DNA reads TGTGCCAGCAGCAAACCGGGACAGGGTTGCAATCAGCCCCAGCATTTT. It codes for CASSKPGQGCNQPQHF. The full variable domain, rest sourced from reference TRBV25-1 and TRBJ1-5, is EADIYQTPRYLVIGTGKKITLECSQTMGHDKMYWYQQDPGMELHLIHYSYGVNSTEKGDLSSESTVSRIRTEHFPLTLESARPSHTSQYLCASSKPGQGCNQPQHFGDGTRLSIL.

V is TRBV5-5 and J is TRBJ1-2; D might be TRBD1 (5 bases). V was pared by 4 bases and J by 4 bases, with 14 bases between. The CDR3 loop spans 14 amino acids. Looked up from germline, CDR1 is SGHKS and CDR2 is YYEKEE (reference sequence). In nucleotides, the CDR3 is TGTGCCAGCAGCGGAAGTGACAGCTTCTATGGCTACACCTTC. It codes for CASSGSDSFYGYTF. The full variable domain, with the rest looked up from reference TRBV5-5 and TRBJ1-2, is DAGVTQSPTHLIKTRGQQVTLRCSPISGHKSVSWYQQVLGQGPQFIFQYYEKEERGRGNFPDRFSARQFPNYSSELNVNALLLGDSALYLCASSGSDSFYGYTFGSGTRLTVV.

The chain carries TRBV5-4 and TRBJ2-3; D remains unclear. The CDR3 spans 13 residues. Germline CDR1 is SGHNT and CDR2 is YYREEE (reference sequence). V gave up 0 bases and J gave up 6 bases, with 8 bases separating them. The CDR3 DNA follows: TGTGCCAGCAGCTTGGTCTCCCCTGATACGCAGTATTTT. This gives the protein CASSLVSPDTQYF.

The chain has TRBV6-4 and TRBJ1-1, with D perhaps matching TRBD1 (6 bases). CDR3 length: 15 amino acids. V shed 2 bases and J shed 8 bases, with 18 bases lying between them. Germline V lookup: CDR1 MRHNA, CDR2 SNTAGT. The CDR3 DNA reads TGTGCCAGCAGTGACCCCCCCGGGACACCAAACGAAGCTTTCTTT. It yields the protein CASSDPPGTPNEAFF.

J is TRBJ1-6 and V is TRBV7-6; D might be TRBD1 (5 bases). Germline lookup yields CDR1 SGHVS and CDR2 FNYEAQ. This CDR3 has 16 residues. With 5 bases removed from V and 13 bases from J, the gap between germline ends came to 24 bases. This CDR3 reads CASSTGMEGRVSPLHF. CDR3 coding DNA: TGTGCCAGCAGCACCGGGATGGAGGGGCGGGTATCCCCCCTCCACTTT.

This clone came up once. V usage is TRBV14 and J usage is TRBJ2-1, with 13 bases that match TRBD2. Germline loops: CDR1 SGHDN, CDR2 FVKESK. CDR3 size: 16 residues. Trimming at V came to 3 bases and at J to 5 bases, leaving 4 bases not matched to a gene. The CDR3 bases are TGTGCCAGCAGCCACCGGACTAGCGGGAGCCACAATGAGCAGTTCTTC. Protein: CASSHRTSGSHNEQFF. Full variable domain (rest looked up from reference TRBV14 and TRBJ2-1): EAGVTQFPSHSVIEKGQTVTLRCDPISGHDNLYWYRRVMGKEIKFLLHFVKESKQDESGMPNNRFLAERTGGTYSTLKVQPAELEDSGVYFCASSHRTSGSHNEQFFGPGTRLTVL.